This is a list of T cell receptor beta chains from one sample in a study of cytomegalovirus exposure and HLA in healthy donors. Only in-frame clones appear in the TCRdb table, and some are missing; sequencing was by immunoSEQ multiplex PCR. The profile covers fewer than 120,000 clones, with roughly three quarters appearing a single time and 5.5% to 7% taken by the ten largest. Sequences were obtained from PBMCs. All receptors come from a man aged 30 to 39 in good health and CMV-seropositive. Each CDR3 is given with its conserved first and last residue. Each record gives: V gene, J gene, D gene, clone size, CDR3 length, CDR3 protein, CDR3 DNA. D genes are given only for firm matches. Part of the rows lack a size; the others show once, few, many or a class for expanded clones.

v_gene: TRBV28; j_gene: TRBJ2-7; d_gene: -; abundance: -; len: 14; CDR3aa: CASSLFQGGYEQYF; CDR3nt: TGTGCCAGCAGTTTATTCCAGGGTGGCTACGAGCAGTACTTC
v_gene: TRBV21-1; j_gene: TRBJ2-1; d_gene: -; abundance: -; len: 18; CDR3aa: CASSKLDWAGATYNEQFF; CDR3nt: TGTGCCAGCAGCAAATTGGATTGGGCGGGGGCCACCTACAATGAGCAGTTCTTC
v_gene: TRBV30; j_gene: TRBJ1-3; d_gene: -; abundance: -; len: 13; CDR3aa: CAWSTVSGNTIYF; CDR3nt: TGTGCCTGGAGTACAGTTTCAGGAAACACCATATATTTT
v_gene: TRBV5-1; j_gene: TRBJ1-3; d_gene: -; abundance: -; len: 15; CDR3aa: CASSLDSQPGNTIYF; CDR3nt: TGCGCCAGCAGCTTGGACAGTCAGCCTGGAAACACCATATATTTT
v_gene: TRBV4-2; j_gene: TRBJ2-2; d_gene: TRBD2; abundance: -; len: 18; CDR3aa: CASSRKKQISGGAGELFF; CDR3nt: TGTGCCAGCAGCCGGAAAAAGCAAATAAGCGGGGGGGCCGGGGAGCTGTTTTTT
v_gene: TRBV28; j_gene: TRBJ2-5; d_gene: TRBD2; abundance: -; len: 17; CDR3aa: CASRRGLAGAGGETQYF; CDR3nt: TGTGCCAGCAGGCGGGGGCTAGCGGGGGCAGGGGGGGAGACCCAGTACTTC
v_gene: TRBV19; j_gene: TRBJ1-1; d_gene: TRBD1; abundance: -; len: 16; CDR3aa: CASSMNLRTGHTEAFF; CDR3nt: TGTGCCAGTAGTATGAATTTGAGGACAGGCCACACTGAAGCTTTCTTT
v_gene: TRBV13; j_gene: TRBJ1-2; d_gene: -; abundance: -; len: 16; CDR3aa: CASSLDLSGVQEGYTF; CDR3nt: TGTGCCAGCAGCTTAGACCTCTCAGGGGTTCAAGAGGGCTACACCTTC
v_gene: TRBV4-2; j_gene: TRBJ2-7; d_gene: -; abundance: -; len: 15; CDR3aa: CASSQDPGPYYEQYF; CDR3nt: TGTGCCAGCAGCCAAGATCCAGGGCCTTACTACGAGCAGTACTTC
v_gene: TRBV5-4; j_gene: TRBJ2-3; d_gene: -; abundance: -; len: 18; CDR3aa: CASSLVGTTLGPTDTQYF; CDR3nt: TGTGCCAGCAGCTTGGTAGGCACTACGCTCGGCCCTACAGATACGCAGTATTTT
v_gene: TRBV14; j_gene: TRBJ2-3; d_gene: TRBD1; abundance: -; len: 12; CDR3aa: CASSPSQGAQYF; CDR3nt: TGTGCCAGCAGCCCCTCCCAGGGGGCGCAGTATTTT
v_gene: TRBV11-3; j_gene: TRBJ2-7; d_gene: -; abundance: few; len: 15; CDR3aa: CASSLDAGSSDEQYF; CDR3nt: TGTGCCAGCAGCTTAGATGCGGGGTCGAGCGACGAGCAGTACTTC
v_gene: TRBV2; j_gene: TRBJ2-5; d_gene: TRBD1; abundance: -; len: 12; CDR3aa: CASLGGGETQYF; CDR3nt: TGTGCCAGCCTAGGGGGCGGGGAGACCCAGTACTTC
v_gene: TRBV7-9; j_gene: TRBJ2-1; d_gene: -; abundance: -; len: 12; CDR3aa: CSSSLSDREQFF; CDR3nt: TGTTCCAGCAGCCTGTCCGACAGGGAGCAGTTCTTC
v_gene: TRBV2; j_gene: TRBJ2-7; d_gene: TRBD1; abundance: -; len: 14; CDR3aa: CASRMGTGGDEQYF; CDR3nt: TGTGCCAGCAGGATGGGGACAGGGGGCGACGAGCAGTACTTC
v_gene: TRBV7-2; j_gene: TRBJ1-2; d_gene: TRBD1; abundance: -; len: 15; CDR3aa: CASSSDRGRNYGYTF; CDR3nt: TGTGCCAGCAGCTCTGACAGGGGGAGAAACTATGGCTACACCTTC
v_gene: TRBV10-3; j_gene: TRBJ1-3; d_gene: -; abundance: few; len: 16; CDR3aa: CAIIPGQGSSGNTIYF; CDR3nt: TGTGCCATCATCCCCGGGCAGGGGAGCTCTGGAAACACCATATATTTT
v_gene: TRBV30; j_gene: TRBJ1-1; d_gene: -; abundance: -; len: 12; CDR3aa: CAWETMNTEAFF; CDR3nt: TGTGCCTGGGAAACAATGAACACTGAAGCTTTCTTT
v_gene: TRBV7-6; j_gene: TRBJ2-7; d_gene: TRBD1; abundance: -; len: 14; CDR3aa: CASSADRDSYEQYF; CDR3nt: TGTGCCAGCAGCGCGGACAGGGACTCCTACGAGCAGTACTTC
v_gene: TRBV30; j_gene: TRBJ2-7; d_gene: -; abundance: -; len: 13; CDR3aa: CAWSVGQGYEQYF; CDR3nt: TGTGCCTGGAGTGTGGGTCAGGGATACGAGCAGTACTTC
v_gene: TRBV25-1; j_gene: TRBJ2-4; d_gene: -; abundance: -; len: 18; CDR3aa: CASSGVDTPRPAKNIQYF; CDR3nt: TGTGCCAGCAGTGGTGTGGACACCCCTCGCCCAGCCAAAAACATTCAGTACTTC
v_gene: TRBV9; j_gene: TRBJ2-7; d_gene: TRBD1; abundance: -; len: 15; CDR3aa: CASSVALRGPYEQYF; CDR3nt: TGTGCCAGCAGCGTAGCTCTGAGGGGGCCATACGAGCAGTACTTC
v_gene: TRBV5-1; j_gene: TRBJ1-2; d_gene: -; abundance: -; len: 13; CDR3aa: CASSFRGTYGYTF; CDR3nt: TGCGCCAGCAGCTTTCGGGGGACGTATGGCTACACCTTC
v_gene: TRBV6-1; j_gene: TRBJ1-2; d_gene: -; abundance: once; len: 12; CDR3aa: CASSESDYGYTF; CDR3nt: TGTGCCAGCAGTGAATCAGACTATGGCTACACCTTC
v_gene: TRBV5-1; j_gene: TRBJ1-2; d_gene: TRBD1; abundance: -; len: 13; CDR3aa: CASSLQGSGGYTF; CDR3nt: TGCGCCAGCAGCTTACAGGGGTCTGGAGGCTACACCTTC
v_gene: TRBV6-1; j_gene: TRBJ2-1; d_gene: -; abundance: -; len: 11; CDR3aa: CASSDLNEQFF; CDR3nt: TGTGCCAGCAGTGACTTAAATGAGCAGTTCTTC
v_gene: TRBV30; j_gene: TRBJ1-1; d_gene: TRBD1; abundance: -; len: 14; CDR3aa: CACAVAGGGTEAFF; CDR3nt: TGTGCCTGCGCGGTGGCAGGGGGAGGAACTGAAGCTTTCTTT
v_gene: TRBV25-1; j_gene: TRBJ2-5; d_gene: TRBD1; abundance: -; len: 15; CDR3aa: CASVTGTGGQETQYF; CDR3nt: TGTGCCAGCGTAACCGGGACAGGGGGCCAAGAGACCCAGTACTTC
v_gene: TRBV7-9; j_gene: TRBJ1-3; d_gene: TRBD1; abundance: -; len: 14; CDR3aa: CASRSDRRGNTIYF; CDR3nt: TGTGCCAGCAGGTCGGACAGGAGAGGAAACACCATATATTTT
v_gene: TRBV7-2; j_gene: TRBJ1-5; d_gene: -; abundance: -; len: 14; CDR3aa: CASSLVQVSQPQHF; CDR3nt: TGTGCCAGCAGCTTAGTACAGGTCAGCCAGCCCCAGCATTTT
v_gene: TRBV6-6; j_gene: TRBJ2-5; d_gene: TRBD2; abundance: once; len: 12; CDR3aa: CASSPGLDGRYF; CDR3nt: TGTGCCAGCAGTCCCGGACTAGACGGTCGGTACTTC
v_gene: TRBV6-6; j_gene: TRBJ1-3; d_gene: -; abundance: -; len: 14; CDR3aa: CASSYMRLGNTIYF; CDR3nt: TGTGCCAGCAGTTATATGCGCCTTGGAAACACCATATATTTT
v_gene: TRBV2; j_gene: TRBJ2-1; d_gene: -; abundance: few; len: 13; CDR3aa: CASSEVGGVEQFF; CDR3nt: TGTGCCAGCAGTGAAGTTGGCGGGGTCGAGCAGTTCTTC
v_gene: TRBV5-1; j_gene: TRBJ1-6; d_gene: -; abundance: few; len: 14; CDR3aa: CASSLGQNNSPLHF; CDR3nt: TGCGCCAGCAGCTTGGGGCAGAATAATTCACCCCTCCACTTT
v_gene: TRBV29-1; j_gene: TRBJ2-5; d_gene: -; abundance: -; len: 12; CDR3aa: CSVVSQRETQYF; CDR3nt: TGCAGCGTTGTGAGCCAGCGAGAGACCCAGTACTTC
v_gene: TRBV30; j_gene: TRBJ2-1; d_gene: TRBD2; abundance: -; len: 14; CDR3aa: CAWRLTGGYNEQFF; CDR3nt: TGTGCCTGGAGGTTAACGGGGGGCTACAATGAGCAGTTCTTC
v_gene: TRBV7-8; j_gene: TRBJ2-3; d_gene: -; abundance: -; len: 13; CDR3aa: CASSRLGTDTQYF; CDR3nt: TGTGCCAGCAGCCGGTTGGGCACAGATACGCAGTATTTT
v_gene: TRBV11-2; j_gene: TRBJ1-1; d_gene: TRBD1; abundance: -; len: 15; CDR3aa: CASRGQGGRNTETFF; CDR3nt: TGTGCCAGCAGGGGACAGGGGGGGAGGAACACTGAAACTTTCTTT
v_gene: TRBV18; j_gene: TRBJ2-7; d_gene: TRBD1; abundance: -; len: 15; CDR3aa: CASSAGTGGSYEQYF; CDR3nt: TGTGCCAGCTCGGCCGGGACAGGGGGCTCCTACGAGCAGTACTTC
v_gene: TRBV6-5; j_gene: TRBJ1-1; d_gene: -; abundance: once; len: 14; CDR3aa: CASSVWGPNTEAFF; CDR3nt: TGTGCCAGCAGTGTTTGGGGGCCGAACACTGAAGCTTTCTTT